What follows are 7 T cell receptor beta chains derived from one specimen sequenced in a study of technical replicates of blood from several donors. Data came from immunoSEQ multiplex PCR; TCRdb stores just in-frame clones and leaves some out. This table holds about 81,000 clones, around 90% found once. The sample consisted of T cells isolated from PBMCs. The receptor source for this set is a human donor in good health.

The chain employs TRBV10-1 and TRBJ1-1, with D perhaps TRBD1 (6 bases). Trimming left V 0 bases short and J 5 bases short, with 13 bases between. CDR1 WNHNN and CDR2 SYGVQD come from the germline V gene (reference sequence). The CDR3 spans 15 residues. DNA of the CDR3: TGCGCCAGCAGTGAGTCGAGCACAGGGTCGACTGAAGCTTTCTTT. Translated: CASSESSTGSTEAFF.

The rearrangement links TRBV7-2 to TRBJ2-7, with TRBD2 identical over 11 bases. The V gene end was trimmed by 5 bases and the J gene end by 6 bases; junction bases not matched to a gene: 12. CDR1 and CDR2 from the germline V gene are SGHTA and FQGNSA. The CDR3 spans 16 residues. The CDR3 nucleotides are TGTGCCAGCAGCCCCGGTGGTAGCGGGAGGGCCGGCGAGCAGTACTTC. This codes for CASSPGGSGRAGEQYF.

This rearrangement joins TRBV4-1 to TRBJ1-2, with 9 bases matching TRBD1. J gave up 3 bases and V 1 base, and 6 bases lay outside the gene matches. Per the germline V gene, CDR1 is MGHRA and CDR2 is YSYEKL. There are 16 residues in the CDR3. The CDR3 nucleotides are TGCGCCAGCAGCCAAGTAGGGACAGGGAAGGACTATGGCTACACCTTC. Its protein product is CASSQVGTGKDYGYTF.

The V gene is TRBV4-1, the J gene TRBJ2-4; weak D call: TRBD1 (6 bases). CDR1 and CDR2 (germline): MGHRA, YSYEKL. V was trimmed by 2 bases and J by 1 base, leaving 24 bases between them. This CDR3 has 20 residues. This CDR3 reads CASSQSRAGAAQRAKNIQYF. As DNA, the CDR3 is TGCGCCAGCAGCCAATCTCGGGCAGGGGCAGCTCAAAGGGCCAAAAACATTCAGTACTTC.

CDR3 amino acids: CASSLPGGNQPQHF. The CDR3 DNA is TGTGCCAGCAGCTTGCCAGGCGGCAATCAGCCCCAGCATTTT. The V call is TRBV5-8, the J call TRBJ1-5; D uncertain. The V gene lost 1 base and the J gene lost 2 bases, with 7 bases spanning the gap. This CDR3 spans 14 amino acids. The germline V gene has CDR1 SGHTS and CDR2 YDEGEE.

The chain links TRBV18 to TRBJ2-1, with 9 bases that match TRBD2. J gave up 4 bases and V 0 bases, and 7 bases lay outside the gene matches. Germline V gives CDR1 KGHSH, CDR2 LQKENI. The CDR3 totals 17 residues. CDR3 nucleotides: TGTGCCAGCTCACCACCCATGGCTAGCGGGGCTTACAATGAGCAGTTCTTC. It codes for CASSPPMASGAYNEQFF.

The CDR3 coding sequence is TGTGCCAGCAGCTTATTGGGTCGACAGGGCGCAGACGAGCAGTACTTC. The encoded protein is CASSLLGRQGADEQYF. The chain links TRBV7-2 to TRBJ2-7; 7 positions agree with TRBD1. Per the germline V gene, CDR1 is SGHTA and CDR2 is FQGNSA. V lost 2 bases, J lost 5 bases, and 12 bases stayed unmatched. The CDR3 extends over 16 amino acids. Supplemented by reference TRBV7-2 and TRBJ2-7, the full variable domain reads GAGVSQSPSNKVTEKGKDVELRCDPISGHTALYWYRQSLGQGLEFLIYFQGNSAPDKSGLPSDRFSAERTGGSVSTLTIQRTQQEDSAVYLCASSLLGRQGADEQYFGPGTRLTVT.